This T cell receptor beta chain was recorded in a study of neurological immune-mediated disorders (dated by TCRdb to between 2018 and 2020). At the level of the whole study: Using UMI-based sequencing, the study compared peripheral blood TCR-beta repertoires from patients with HTLV-I-associated myelopathy (HAM/TSP), patients with multiple sclerosis, and healthy controls. Alongside PBMC samples, the set of more than 85 TCR-beta libraries contained longitudinal samples, technical triplicates, and paired CD4+ and CD8+ T-cell subsets that had been sorted. Longitudinal HAM/TSP and healthy donors had 3 time-points each (about 3-45 month intervals). Of the 70 or so subjects in the cohort, roughly 14 were HAM/TSP patients, some 35 were multiple sclerosis patients, and some 20 were healthy controls.

Explained via the paper, the time point label denotes: longitudinal time-point 1 (baseline). The healthy controls were volunteers from blood banks in Maryland, USA. For the unsorted PBMC libraries, 2 million PBMCs were stored in RNAlater at -80 degrees C until RNA extraction and were used to generate the libraries. Peripheral blood was subjected to Ficoll-Hypaque density gradient centrifugation to isolate PBMCs, which were then cryopreserved in liquid nitrogen. The germline ends are 17 bases apart after V is trimmed by 8 bases and J by 4 bases. Including cysteine and phenylalanine, the CDR3 has 15 amino acids. The only DNA kept is the CDR3, 45 bases in frame from the first base. CDR1 and CDR2, per the germline V gene, are SGHTA and FQGNSA. cDNA was synthesized by template-switch 5'RACE using a primer carrying a 10-nucleotide random unique molecular identifier by which each TCR transcript was tagged. Each sequencing run produced over 180 million TCR-beta sequences covering 15-18 subjects. The RNeasy kit was used for extraction of total RNA. The KAPA Real-time Library Amplification kit was used to amplify TCR-beta VDJ regions with primers for the TCR constant region and the 5'RACE anchor. A first PCR added sample indexes and Illumina adaptors, and a second PCR then raised library yield. After Ampure bead purification, the TCR product of roughly 650 bp was size-selected on a 2% E-gel SizeSelection system. Before pooling, library quality was assessed on a Bioanalyzer, concentration was determined with Qubit, and library quantification was performed with the Kapa Library Quantification kit. An Illumina HiSeq 2500 was used to sequence the libraries paired-end at 2 x 150 bp. To increase sequence diversity, roughly 24-31% phiX was spiked into each library pool. The authors' pipeline ran thus. The UMI-based MiGEC pipeline processed quality-filtered reads and removed over 80% of raw TCR sequences during error correction. IMGT germline references were used for alignment of VDJ genes, and clonotypes were defined by a unique CDR3 amino acid sequence together with V-J genes. Clonal expansion, Shannon diversity, and CDR3 relatedness (CalcPairwiseDistances, ClusterSamples) were evaluated with VDJtools, and phylogenetic trees were built with CLCbio workbench. Clones with at least 8 unique UMIs were defined as expanded, with this threshold being based on coefficient-of-variation modelling across technical triplicates. TCRdb reprocessed the public reads (quality trimming at Q25 with fastp, clone calling with MiXCR) and kept in-frame beta chains. Every entry covers one CDR3 protein and lists the most common genes and DNA from its rows. The V and J calls, along with clone size, are taken from TCRdb and not from the paper's own processing. The sample includes about 71,000 distinct CDR3 sequences, with around 9.6% observed a single time. The ten biggest clones cover around a tenth of the sample.

Study-wide conclusions, independent of this receptor: No identical CDR3 amino acid sequences were found to be shared among expanded clones across subjects, suggesting that TCR-beta repertoires were private in all groups. The highest TCR clonal expansion was observed in HAM/TSP patients, whereas the lowest was observed in MS patients, even when compared with healthy controls.

Many counts were recorded for this clonotype. What antigen it recognizes has not been identified. No base quality values were provided; no much bigger clone lies one nucleotide off. This TCR derives from a man younger than 40 in good health. The rearrangement combines TRBV7-2 with TRBJ2-2; the D match is possibly TRBD1 or TRBD2, with 6 bases aligned in each. The specimen sequenced was PBMCs. The encoded CDR3 is CASRAGQGSTGELFF. In nucleotides, the sequence is TGTGCCAGCCGGGCGGGGCAGGGGAGCACCGGGGAGCTGTTTTTT.